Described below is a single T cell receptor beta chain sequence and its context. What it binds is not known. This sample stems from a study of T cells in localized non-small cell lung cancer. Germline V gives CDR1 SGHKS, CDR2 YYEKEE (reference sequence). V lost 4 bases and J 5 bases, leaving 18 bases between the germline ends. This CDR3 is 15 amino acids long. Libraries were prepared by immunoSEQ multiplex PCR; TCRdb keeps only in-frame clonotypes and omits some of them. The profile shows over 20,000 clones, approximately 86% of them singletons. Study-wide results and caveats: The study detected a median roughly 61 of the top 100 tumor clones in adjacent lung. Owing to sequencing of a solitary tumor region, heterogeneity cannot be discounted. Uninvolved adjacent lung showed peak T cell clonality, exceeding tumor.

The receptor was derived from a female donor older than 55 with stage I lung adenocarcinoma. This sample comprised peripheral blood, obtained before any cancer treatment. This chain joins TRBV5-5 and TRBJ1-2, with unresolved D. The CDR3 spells CASSEGLAREYGYTF. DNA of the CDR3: TGTGCCAGCAGCGAGGGTTTGGCCAGAGAATATGGCTACACCTTC. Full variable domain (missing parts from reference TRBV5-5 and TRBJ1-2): DAGVTQSPTHLIKTRGQQVTLRCSPISGHKSVSWYQQVLGQGPQFIFQYYEKEERGRGNFPDRFSARQFPNYSSELNVNALLLGDSALYLCASSEGLAREYGYTFGSGTRLTVV.